Shown below are 5 T cell receptor beta chains from a single sample sequenced in a study of blood T cell repertoires in COVID-19. The assay was immunoSEQ multiplex PCR, and TCRdb's table has in-frame clones only and misses some. This sample has about 16,000 clones, with around 91% found just once. Sequenced input: peripheral blood. These receptors were taken from a man aged 55 to 70 with active COVID-19.

The chain uses TRBV29-1 and TRBJ1-1; TRBD1 is a possible D gene (6 bases). The CDR3 is 14 amino acids. The germline gives CDR1 SQVTM, CDR2 ANQGSEA. V lost 5 bases to trimming and J lost 0 bases, with 13 bases between them. CDR3 sequence reads: CSVSPDRLNTEAFF. Written as DNA, the CDR3 is TGCAGCGTTTCTCCTGACAGGTTGAACACTGAAGCTTTCTTT.

This rearrangement joins TRBV28 to TRBJ1-1, with 8 bases that match TRBD1. Germline V gene sequence: CDR1 MDHEN, CDR2 SYDVKM. Trimming removed 6 bases from V and 3 bases from J; junction bases left unmatched: 9. CDR3 size: 15 residues. CDR3 bases: TGTGCCAGCAGGTCACCCCAGGGGGCTCACACTGAAGCTTTCTTT. Amino acid sequence: CASRSPQGAHTEAFF.

This clone was observed a few times. This chain joins TRBV6-5 and TRBJ2-2; TRBD2 matches at 8 bases. The V and J ends lost 11 bases and 7 bases, in that order; junction bases with no gene match: 9. The CDR3 runs to 13 residues. Germline V CDR1 and CDR2: MNHEY, SVGAGI. As DNA, the CDR3 is TGTGCCTCCCGGGGGGGGGCGAACGGGGAGCTGTTTTTT. This codes for CASRGGANGELFF.

The CDR3 loop is CASSPSRGGTDEQFF. The CDR3 nucleotides are TGTGCCAGCAGCCCTTCCAGGGGTGGGACGGATGAGCAGTTCTTC. The chain is built from TRBV7-8 and TRBJ2-1; D might be TRBD1 (6 bases). Germline CDR1 reads SGHVS; CDR2 reads FQNEAQ. V was pared by 5 bases and J by 8 bases, with 19 bases between. The CDR3 runs to 15 residues.

A single count supports this clone. This chain uses TRBV20-1 with TRBJ1-1; no clear D gene. Germline V gene data show CDR1 as DFQATT and CDR2 as SNEGSKA (reference sequence). This CDR3 has 8 amino acids. V was pared by 7 bases and J by 10 bases, with 7 bases between. The CDR3 bases are TGCAGTGTCTCAGGAGCTTTCTTT. It yields the protein CSVSGAFF.